This T cell receptor (beta chain) stems from a study of response to subunit inactivated influenza vaccine. From the RT-PCR reads, TCRdb called clonotypes with MiXCR, one entry per CDR3 protein. This table has over 450,000 distinct CDR3 sequences, under 15% appearing once. Study results and limitations: The study's authors posited that every seasonal influenza vaccination enlists few new T cells.

At least ten counts were recorded for this clonotype. Its antigen is undetermined. The sample consisted of PBMCs from blood, taken roughly 45 days after vaccination. This TCR came from a man between 50 and 59 years old who received an inactivated influenza vaccine.

CDR3 sequence (DNA): TGTGCCATCAGTAACACACAGGTGACCTATAATTCACCCCTCCACTTT. Amino acids: CAISNTQVTYNSPLHF. The V and J genes are TRBV10-3 and TRBJ1-6, with a possible D match to TRBD1 (5 bases). CDR3 length equals 16 residues. Germline V CDR1 and CDR2: ENHRY, SYGVKD. With 5 bases removed from V and 2 bases from J, the gap between germline ends came to 13 bases.